This T cell receptor (beta chain) was found in a study of cytotoxic CD8 clonotypes in ibrutinib-treated CLL. Repertoires were generated with immunoSEQ multiplex PCR, while TCRdb's copy carries only in-frame clones and drops some. The table shows some 130,000 clones, with around 90% occurring only once. The CDR3 totals 14 residues. In germline, CDR1 is SGHAT, CDR2 FQNNGV. The ends were cut back, 0 bases at V and 2 bases at J, with 7 bases in the middle. The input for sequencing was PBMCs, taken after 12 months of ibrutinib treatment. The TCR sequence derives from a human donor with chronic lymphocytic leukemia. This chain connects TRBV11-2 to TRBJ1-2; no clear D gene. The CDR3, as DNA: TGTGCCAGCAGCTTAGAGGACGGCAACTATGGCTACACCTTC. It translates to CASSLEDGNYGYTF.